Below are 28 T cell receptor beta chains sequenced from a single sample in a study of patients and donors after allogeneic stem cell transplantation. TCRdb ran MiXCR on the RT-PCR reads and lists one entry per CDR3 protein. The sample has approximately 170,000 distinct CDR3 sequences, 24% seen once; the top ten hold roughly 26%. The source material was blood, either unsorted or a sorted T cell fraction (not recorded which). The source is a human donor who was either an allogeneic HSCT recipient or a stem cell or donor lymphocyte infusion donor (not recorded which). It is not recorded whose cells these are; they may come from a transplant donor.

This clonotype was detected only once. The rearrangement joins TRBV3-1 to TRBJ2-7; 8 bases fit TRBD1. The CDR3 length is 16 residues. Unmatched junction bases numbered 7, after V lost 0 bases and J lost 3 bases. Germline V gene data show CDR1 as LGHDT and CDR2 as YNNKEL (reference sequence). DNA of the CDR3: TGTGCCAGCAGCCAAGATTGGCCAGGGGGCCTCTACGAGCAGTACTTC. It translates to CASSQDWPGGLYEQYF.

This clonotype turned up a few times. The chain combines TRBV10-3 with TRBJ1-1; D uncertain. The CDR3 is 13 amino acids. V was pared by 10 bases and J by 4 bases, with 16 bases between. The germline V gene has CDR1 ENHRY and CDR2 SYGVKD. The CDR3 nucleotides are TGTGCCACCCGGGTAGGGCTGGGCACTGAAGCTTTCTTT. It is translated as CATRVGLGTEAFF.

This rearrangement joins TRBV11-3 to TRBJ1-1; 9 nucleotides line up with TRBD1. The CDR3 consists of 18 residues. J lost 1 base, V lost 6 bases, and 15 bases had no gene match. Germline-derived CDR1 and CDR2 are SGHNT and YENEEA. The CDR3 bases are TGTGCCAGCAGAGTACGGACAGGGGCGGGGGAGGCGAACACTGAAGCTTTCTTT. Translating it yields CASRVRTGAGEANTEAFF.

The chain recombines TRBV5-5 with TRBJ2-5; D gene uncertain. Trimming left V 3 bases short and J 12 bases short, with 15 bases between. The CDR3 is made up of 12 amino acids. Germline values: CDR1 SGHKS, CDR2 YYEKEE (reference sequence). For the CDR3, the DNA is TGTGCCAGCAGCTCACCACCGTCACCCGAGTACTTC. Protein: CASSSPPSPEYF.

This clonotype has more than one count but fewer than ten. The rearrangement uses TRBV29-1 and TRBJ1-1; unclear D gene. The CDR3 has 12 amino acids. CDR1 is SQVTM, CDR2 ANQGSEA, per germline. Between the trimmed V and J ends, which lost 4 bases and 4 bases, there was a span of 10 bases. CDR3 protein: CSVAVGATEAFF. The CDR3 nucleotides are TGCAGCGTTGCTGTGGGTGCCACTGAAGCTTTCTTT.

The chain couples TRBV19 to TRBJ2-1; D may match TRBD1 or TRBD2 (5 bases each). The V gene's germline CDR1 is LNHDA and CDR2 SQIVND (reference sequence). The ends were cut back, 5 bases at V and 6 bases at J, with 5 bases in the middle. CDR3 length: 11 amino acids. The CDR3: CASSGGNEQFF. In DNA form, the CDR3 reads TGTGCCAGTAGTGGGGGCAATGAGCAGTTCTTC.

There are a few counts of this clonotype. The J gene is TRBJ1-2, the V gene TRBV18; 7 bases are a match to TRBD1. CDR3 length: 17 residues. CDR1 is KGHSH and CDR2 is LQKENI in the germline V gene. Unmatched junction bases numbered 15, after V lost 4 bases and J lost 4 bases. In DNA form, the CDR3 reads TGTGCCAGCTCACACAGACTGGGGCAGGGGGTTATCTATGGCTACACCTTC. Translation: CASSHRLGQGVIYGYTF.

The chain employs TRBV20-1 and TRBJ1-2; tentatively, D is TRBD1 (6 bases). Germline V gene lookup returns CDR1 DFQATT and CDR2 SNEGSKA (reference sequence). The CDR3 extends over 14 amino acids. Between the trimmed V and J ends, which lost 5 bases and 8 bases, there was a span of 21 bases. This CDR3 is CSAPHFFGGEGYTF. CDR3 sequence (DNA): TGCAGTGCTCCCCATTTCTTTGGGGGCGAAGGCTACACCTTC.

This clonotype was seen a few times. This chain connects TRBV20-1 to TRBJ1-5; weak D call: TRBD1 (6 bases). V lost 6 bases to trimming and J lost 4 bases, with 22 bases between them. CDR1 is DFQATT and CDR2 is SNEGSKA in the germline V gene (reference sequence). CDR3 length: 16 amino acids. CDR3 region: CSATRQAGGLNQPQHF. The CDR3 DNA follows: TGCAGTGCCACCAGACAGGCGGGGGGGCTAAATCAGCCCCAGCATTTT.

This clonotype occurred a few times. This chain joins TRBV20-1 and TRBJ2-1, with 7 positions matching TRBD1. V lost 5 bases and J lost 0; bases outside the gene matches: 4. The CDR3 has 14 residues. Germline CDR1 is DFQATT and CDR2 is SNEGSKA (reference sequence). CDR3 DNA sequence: TGCAGTGCTCCGGGACAGAGCTCCTACAATGAGCAGTTCTTC. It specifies CSAPGQSSYNEQFF.

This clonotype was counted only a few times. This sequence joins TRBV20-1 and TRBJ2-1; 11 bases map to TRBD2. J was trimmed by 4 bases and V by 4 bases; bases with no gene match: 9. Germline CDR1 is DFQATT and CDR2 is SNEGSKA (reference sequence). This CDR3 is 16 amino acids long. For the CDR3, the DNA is TGCAGTGCTACGGCTTGGCTAGCGGGAGGTTACAATGAGCAGTTCTTC. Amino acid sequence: CSATAWLAGGYNEQFF.

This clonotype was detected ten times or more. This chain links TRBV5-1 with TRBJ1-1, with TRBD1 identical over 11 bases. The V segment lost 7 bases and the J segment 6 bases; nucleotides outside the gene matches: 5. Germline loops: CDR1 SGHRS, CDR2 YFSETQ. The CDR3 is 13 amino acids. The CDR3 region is CASLGQGVSEAFF. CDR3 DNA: TGCGCCAGCTTGGGACAGGGGGTCTCTGAAGCTTTCTTT.

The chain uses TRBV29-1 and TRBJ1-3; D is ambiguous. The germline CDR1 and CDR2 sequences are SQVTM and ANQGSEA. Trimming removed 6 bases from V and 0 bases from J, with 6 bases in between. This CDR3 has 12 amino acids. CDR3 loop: CSVAFSGNTIYF. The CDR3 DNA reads TGCAGCGTCGCATTCTCTGGAAACACCATATATTTT.

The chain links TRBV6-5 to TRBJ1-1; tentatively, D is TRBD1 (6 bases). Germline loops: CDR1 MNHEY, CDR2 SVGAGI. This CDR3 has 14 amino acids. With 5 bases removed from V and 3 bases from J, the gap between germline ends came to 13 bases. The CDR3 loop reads CASSQRRGYTEAFF. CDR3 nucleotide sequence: TGTGCCAGCAGTCAAAGGAGGGGGTACACTGAAGCTTTCTTT.

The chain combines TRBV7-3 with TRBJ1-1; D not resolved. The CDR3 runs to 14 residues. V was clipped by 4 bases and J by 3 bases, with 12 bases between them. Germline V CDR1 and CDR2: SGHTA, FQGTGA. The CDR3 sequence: CASSSHREDTEAFF. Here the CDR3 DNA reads TGTGCCAGCAGCTCCCACCGGGAGGACACTGAAGCTTTCTTT.

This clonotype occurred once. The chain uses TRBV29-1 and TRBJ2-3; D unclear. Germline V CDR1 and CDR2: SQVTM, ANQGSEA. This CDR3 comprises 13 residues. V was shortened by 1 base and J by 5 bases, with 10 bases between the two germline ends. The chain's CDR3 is CSVEGAALDTQYF. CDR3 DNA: TGCAGCGTTGAAGGGGCAGCCCTAGATACGCAGTATTTT.

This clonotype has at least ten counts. DNA of the CDR3: TGTGCCAGCAGCCAAGGGGAAACTGGCTACACCTTC. The encoded protein is CASSQGETGYTF. V gene TRBV3-1 combines with J gene TRBJ1-2; D is unclear. CDR1 and CDR2 from the germline V gene are LGHDT and YNNKEL (reference sequence). CDR3 length: 12 amino acids. With 1 base removed from V and 7 bases from J, the gap between germline ends came to 7 bases.

Here the CDR3 reads CASSPPRQGSGDTQYF. The CDR3 DNA is TGTGCCAGCTCACCTCCACGACAGGGGTCAGGGGATACGCAGTATTTT. The V gene is TRBV18, the J gene TRBJ2-3, with TRBD1 matching 8 bases. The CDR3 is 16 residues long. Trimming took 3 bases from V and 6 from J; bases not matched to a gene: 11. Germline assignment: CDR1 KGHSH and CDR2 LQKENI.

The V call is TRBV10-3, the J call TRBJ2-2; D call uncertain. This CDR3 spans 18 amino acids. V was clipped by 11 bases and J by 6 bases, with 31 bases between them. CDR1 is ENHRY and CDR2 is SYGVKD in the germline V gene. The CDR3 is CAVLRTNPRLYQAGELFF. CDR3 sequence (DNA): TGTGCCGTCCTCCGCACCAACCCCCGGCTCTACCAGGCCGGGGAGCTGTTTTTT.

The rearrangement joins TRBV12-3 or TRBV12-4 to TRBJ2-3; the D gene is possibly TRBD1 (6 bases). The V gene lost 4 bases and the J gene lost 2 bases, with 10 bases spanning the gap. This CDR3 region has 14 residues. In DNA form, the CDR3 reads TGTGCCAGCAGTTCAGACAGGACCACAGATACGCAGTATTTT. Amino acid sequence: CASSSDRTTDTQYF.

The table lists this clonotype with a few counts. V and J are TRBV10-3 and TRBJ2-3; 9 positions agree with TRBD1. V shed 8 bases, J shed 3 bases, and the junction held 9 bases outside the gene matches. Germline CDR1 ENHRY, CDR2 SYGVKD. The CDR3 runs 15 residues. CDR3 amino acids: CAISGQGLRTDTQYF. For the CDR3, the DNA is TGTGCCATCTCCGGACAGGGGTTAAGAACAGATACGCAGTATTTT.

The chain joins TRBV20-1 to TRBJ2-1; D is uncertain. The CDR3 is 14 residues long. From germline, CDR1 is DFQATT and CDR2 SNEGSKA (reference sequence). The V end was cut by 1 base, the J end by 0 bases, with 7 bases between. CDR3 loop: CSARVPGSYNEQFF. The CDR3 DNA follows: TGCAGTGCTAGAGTTCCTGGCTCCTACAATGAGCAGTTCTTC.

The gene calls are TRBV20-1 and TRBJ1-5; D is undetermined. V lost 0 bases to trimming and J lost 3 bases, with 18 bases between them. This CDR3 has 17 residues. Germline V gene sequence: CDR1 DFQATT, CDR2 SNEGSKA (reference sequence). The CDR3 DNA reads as TGCAGTGCTAGAGACAATTGGGCCGGTAGTTCCAATCAGCCCCAGCATTTT. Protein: CSARDNWAGSSNQPQHF.

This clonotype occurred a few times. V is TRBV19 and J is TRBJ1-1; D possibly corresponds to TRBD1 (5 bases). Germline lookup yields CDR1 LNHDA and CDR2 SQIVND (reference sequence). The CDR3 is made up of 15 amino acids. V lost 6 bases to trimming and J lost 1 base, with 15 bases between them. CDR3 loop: CASSRSGLTNTEAFF. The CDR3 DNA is TGTGCCAGTAGCAGATCGGGACTCACGAACACTGAAGCTTTCTTT.

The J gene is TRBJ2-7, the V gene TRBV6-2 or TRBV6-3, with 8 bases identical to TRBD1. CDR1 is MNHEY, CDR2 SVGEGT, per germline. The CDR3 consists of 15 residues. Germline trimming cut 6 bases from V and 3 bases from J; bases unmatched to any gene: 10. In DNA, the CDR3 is TGTGCCAGCAGCCGCGGACAGGGAAAGGTCTACGAGCAGTACTTC. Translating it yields CASSRGQGKVYEQYF.

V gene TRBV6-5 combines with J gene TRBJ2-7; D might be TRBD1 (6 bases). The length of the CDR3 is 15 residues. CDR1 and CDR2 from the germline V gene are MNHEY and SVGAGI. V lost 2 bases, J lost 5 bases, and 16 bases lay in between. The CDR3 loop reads CASSYRLRGKHEQYF. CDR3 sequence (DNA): TGTGCCAGCAGTTACCGGTTAAGGGGGAAACACGAGCAGTACTTC.

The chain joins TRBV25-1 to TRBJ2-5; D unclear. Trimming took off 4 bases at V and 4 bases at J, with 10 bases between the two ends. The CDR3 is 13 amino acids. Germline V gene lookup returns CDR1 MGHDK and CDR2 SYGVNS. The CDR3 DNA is TGTGCCAGCAGTGGGAGACTCCCAGAGACCCAGTACTTC. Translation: CASSGRLPETQYF.

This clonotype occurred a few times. Written as DNA, the CDR3 is TGTGCCAGCTCCCATCTCCCGGCGAACACCGGGGAGCTGTTTTTT. Translated: CASSHLPANTGELFF. The chain employs TRBV12-3 or TRBV12-4 and TRBJ2-2; D unresolved. V dropped 8 bases and J dropped 0 bases, with 13 bases sitting between them. The CDR3 totals 15 residues.